These 4 T cell receptor beta chains were all obtained from the same sample, sequenced in a study of blood T cell repertoires in COVID-19. Only in-frame clones appear in the TCRdb table, and some are missing; sequencing was by immunoSEQ multiplex PCR. The sample holds about 230,000 clones, around 83% seen once. Material: peripheral blood. All receptors derive from a man at least 80 years old with acute or convalescent COVID-19.

The genes are TRBV30 and TRBJ1-5; TRBD1 aligns across 10 bases. V gave up 3 bases and J gave up 5 bases; unmatched junction bases: 10. Germline CDR1 is GTSNPN and CDR2 is SVGIG (reference sequence). The CDR3 spans 16 residues. The CDR3 nucleotides are TGTGCCTGGAGCGCCCAGTGGGGGACAGGGGATCAGCCCCAGCATTTT. This sequence encodes CAWSAQWGTGDQPQHF.

The chain recombines TRBV6-6 with TRBJ1-2, with TRBD1 identical over 8 bases. The germline gives CDR1 MNHNY, CDR2 SVGAGI (reference sequence). The CDR3 sequence is 17 residues long. The trim removed 5 bases at V and 3 bases at J, leaving 14 bases unmatched. The CDR3 spells CASSLQGAILLYYGYTF. The CDR3 coding sequence is TGTGCCAGCAGTCTGCAGGGGGCCATTCTCTTATACTATGGCTACACCTTC.

Comments on this clone: Additional DNA sequences in this sample encode the identical CDR3. The V call is TRBV5-1, the J call TRBJ2-5, with TRBD1 identical over 7 bases. Germline loops: CDR1 SGHRS, CDR2 YFSETQ. V dropped 3 bases and J dropped 1; count of bases not matched to a gene: 3. The CDR3 has 14 residues. For the CDR3, the DNA is TGCGCCAGCAGCTCAGGGACAGTCCAAGAGACCCAGTACTTC. Its protein is CASSSGTVQETQYF.

The V gene is TRBV25-1, the J gene TRBJ2-2, with a tentative D call TRBD1 (6 bases). Germline CDR1 MGHDK, CDR2 SYGVNS. The CDR3 spans 15 residues. The ends were cut back, 3 bases at V and 6 bases at J, with 14 bases in the middle. DNA of the CDR3: TGTGCCAGCAGTGACTCCGGGACACCCCCCGGGGAGCTGTTTTTT. This codes for CASSDSGTPPGELFF.